This entry lists 30 T cell receptor beta chains sequenced from one sample in a study of STAT5B mutations in CD4+ large granular lymphocyte leukemia. The data were produced by immunoSEQ multiplex PCR, yet TCRdb's version contains in-frame clones alone and is incomplete. Of 20,000 to 25,000 clones listed, roughly 65% are singletons. The specimen was CD4+ T cells from blood buffy coats. The receptors come from a human donor in good health.

The chain couples TRBV7-6 to TRBJ2-3; 7 nucleotides match TRBD2. From germline, CDR1 is SGHVS and CDR2 FNYEAQ. The CDR3 covers 16 residues. Trimming at V came to 4 bases and at J to 3 bases, leaving 10 bases not matched to a gene. The CDR3 DNA reads as TGTGCCAGCAGCTCCCAGTCGGGGGGTGTAACAGATACGCAGTATTTT. It specifies CASSSQSGGVTDTQYF.

The chain combines TRBV4-3 with TRBJ2-1; D unresolved. V was cut by 7 bases and J by 4 bases, with 20 bases left in between. CDR3 length equals 16 residues. Germline V gene lookup returns CDR1 LGHNA and CDR2 YSLEER. The CDR3 sequence is CASTKDRANPYNEQFF. CDR3 DNA: TGCGCCAGCACCAAGGATCGCGCCAACCCATACAATGAGCAGTTCTTC.

The chain joins TRBV5-6 to TRBJ1-2; TRBD1 might be the D (6 bases). Germline loops: CDR1 SGHDT, CDR2 YYEEEE. Trimming removed 4 bases from V and 8 bases from J, with 12 bases in between. CDR3 length equals 12 residues. CDR3 in DNA: TGTGCCAGCAGCGGGAGGACAGTCGGCTACACCTTC. Protein: CASSGRTVGYTF.

This chain joins TRBV19 and TRBJ2-1; 10 bases are shared with TRBD2. V shed 6 bases and J 7 bases; nucleotides not matched to a gene: 12. The CDR3 is made up of 16 amino acids. Per the germline V gene, CDR1 is LNHDA and CDR2 is SQIVND (reference sequence). CDR3 nucleotide sequence: TGTGCCAGTAGATCGTCTAGCGGGAGTGGAATAAATGAGCAGTTCTTC. This gives the protein CASRSSSGSGINEQFF.

The rearrangement uses TRBV7-2 and TRBJ1-1, with D possibly TRBD1 on 5 matching bases. Deletions cut 5 bases from V and 3 bases from J, with 10 bases between. CDR3 size: 13 residues. Germline V gene sequence: CDR1 SGHTA, CDR2 FQGNSA. CDR3 coding DNA: TGTGCCAGCAGCCCCAGGGTCGACACTGAAGCTTTCTTT. Translated, it gives CASSPRVDTEAFF. Filled out from reference TRBV7-2 and TRBJ1-1, the complete variable domain reads GAGVSQSPSNKVTEKGKDVELRCDPISGHTALYWYRQSLGQGLEFLIYFQGNSAPDKSGLPSDRFSAERTGGSVSTLTIQRTQQEDSAVYLCASSPRVDTEAFFGQGTRLTVV.

In this sample, this clone turned up a few times. V usage is TRBV9 and J usage is TRBJ1-2, with TRBD1 matching over 11 bases. Germline CDR1 is SGDLS and CDR2 is YYNGEE. The CDR3 sequence is 16 residues long. J gave up 5 bases and V 0 bases, and 6 bases lay outside the gene matches. CDR3 DNA sequence: TGTGCCAGCAGCGTAGCCGGGACAGGGGGGGATTATGGCTACACCTTC. Its protein product is CASSVAGTGGDYGYTF.

This clone has a handful of counts. J is TRBJ1-5 and V is TRBV19; D unresolved. Germline loops: CDR1 LNHDA, CDR2 SQIVND (reference sequence). CDR3 length: 14 amino acids. V lost 0 bases and J lost 7, with 10 bases in between. The DNA for the CDR3 is TGTGCCAGTAGTATAGAGGACCGAGCACAGCCCCAGCATTTT. Protein product: CASSIEDRAQPQHF.

This chain joins TRBV27 and TRBJ2-1, with 8 bases fitting TRBD2. J lost 6 bases, V lost 6 bases, and 10 bases had no gene match. The CDR3 has 15 residues. From germline, CDR1 is MNHEY and CDR2 SMNVEV (reference sequence). The CDR3 loop reads CASSRGGTYGNEQFF. CDR3 nucleotides: TGTGCCAGCAGCCGGGGGGGCACATATGGCAATGAGCAGTTCTTC.

The V gene is TRBV19, the J gene TRBJ2-5, with 8 bases that match TRBD1. After removal of 3 bases from V and 1 base from J, the junction contained 4 bases not matched to a gene. This CDR3 comprises 15 residues. CDR1 is LNHDA and CDR2 is SQIVND in the germline V gene (reference sequence). The CDR3 loop is CASSIDRGGQETQYF. CDR3 nucleotides: TGTGCCAGTAGTATCGACAGGGGAGGCCAAGAGACCCAGTACTTC.

CDR3 protein: CASSLSGSSTGELFF. The CDR3 nucleotides are TGCGCCAGCAGCTTGTCAGGGAGTAGCACCGGGGAGCTGTTTTTT. The chain is built from TRBV5-1 and TRBJ2-2; D tentatively reads TRBD1 or TRBD2 (5 bases each). Trimming removed 1 base at V and 4 bases at J, with 11 bases between. The V gene's germline CDR1 is SGHRS and CDR2 YFSETQ. The CDR3 consists of 15 residues.

This clone was recorded a few times. The CDR3 region is CASSFYTEAFF. The CDR3 coding sequence is TGTGCCAGCAGTTTTTACACTGAAGCTTTCTTT. The chain links TRBV2 to TRBJ1-1; D not certain. V was cut by 5 bases and J by 3 bases, with 4 bases left in between. CDR1 is SNHLY, CDR2 FYNNEI, per germline. The CDR3 loop spans 11 amino acids.

The chain uses TRBV9 and TRBJ2-3, with a tentative D call TRBD1 (6 bases). The germline V gene encodes CDR1 SGDLS and CDR2 YYNGEE. The CDR3 runs 15 residues. Between the trimmed V and J ends, which lost 1 base and 0 bases, there was a span of 9 bases. The CDR3 reads CASSVLTGSTDTQYF. CDR3 coding DNA: TGTGCCAGCAGCGTACTAACAGGGAGCACAGATACGCAGTATTTT.

The CDR3 reads CASSTRGGVGNTIYF. In nucleotides, the CDR3 is TGTGCCAGTAGCACCAGAGGAGGGGTTGGAAACACCATATATTTT. The rearrangement uses TRBV19 and TRBJ1-3; weak D call: TRBD1 (5 bases). CDR3 length: 15 amino acids. Germline V gene sequence: CDR1 LNHDA, CDR2 SQIVND (reference sequence). V lost 6 bases to trimming and J lost 3 bases, with 15 bases between them.

The V and J genes are TRBV28 and TRBJ1-5, with a possible D match to TRBD1 (5 bases). Germline CDR1 is MDHEN and CDR2 is SYDVKM. Trimming removed 2 bases at V and 5 bases at J, with 10 bases between. The CDR3 covers 14 residues. CDR3 sequence: CASSLVGGDQPQHF. CDR3 in DNA: TGTGCCAGCAGTTTAGTTGGAGGGGATCAGCCCCAGCATTTT.

This clone showed up just once. The chain joins TRBV6-6 to TRBJ2-3, with D perhaps TRBD1 or TRBD2 (5 bases each). The germline gives CDR1 MNHNY, CDR2 SVGAGI (reference sequence). CDR3 length: 13 amino acids. Trimming took off 7 bases at V and 3 bases at J, with 11 bases between the two ends. CDR3 protein: CASNLGETDTQYF. The CDR3 DNA is TGTGCCAGCAACCTAGGGGAGACAGATACGCAGTATTTT.

The chain couples TRBV6-5 to TRBJ2-3; D perhaps matches TRBD2 (6 bases). The CDR3 loop spans 14 amino acids. Trimming took 4 bases from V and 4 from J, leaving 12 bases between them. Germline CDR1 MNHEY, CDR2 SVGAGI. The chain's CDR3 is CASSLLAISDTQYF. The CDR3 bases are TGTGCCAGCAGTTTGCTAGCGATTTCAGATACGCAGTATTTT.

The chain is built from TRBV5-6 and TRBJ1-4, with D unresolved. V lost 4 bases, J lost 5 bases, and 18 bases lay in between. Per germline, CDR1 SGHDT and CDR2 YYEEEE. The CDR3 spans 16 residues. This chain's CDR3 is CASSVRANGLNEKLFF. CDR3 coding DNA: TGTGCCAGCAGCGTGCGGGCCAATGGCCTGAATGAAAAACTGTTTTTT. The entire variable domain, with the rest obtained from reference TRBV5-6 and TRBJ1-4, is as follows: DAGVTQSPTHLIKTRGQQVTLRCSPKSGHDTVSWYQQALGQGPQFIFQYYEEEERQRGNFPDRFSGHQFPNYSSELNVNALLLGDSALYLCASSVRANGLNEKLFFGSGTQLSVL.

The chain joins TRBV5-1 to TRBJ1-4; 7 nucleotides align to TRBD1. From germline, CDR1 is SGHRS and CDR2 YFSETQ. This CDR3 comprises 15 residues. V gave up 2 bases and J gave up 3 bases; unmatched junction bases: 4. The CDR3 region is CASSFDRVPNEKLFF. DNA for the CDR3: TGCGCCAGCAGCTTCGACAGGGTACCTAATGAAAAACTGTTTTTT.

The chain couples TRBV6-1 to TRBJ1-5; 7 bases align to TRBD1. V was clipped by 6 bases and J by 6 bases; unmatched bases: 5. Germline V CDR1 and CDR2: MNHNS, SASEGT. The CDR3 is 13 residues long. The DNA for the CDR3 is TGTGCCAGCAGCCAGGGGGTTTCTCAGCCCCAGCATTTT. Translated, it gives CASSQGVSQPQHF.

CDR3: CASSYGTAEKLFF. Here the CDR3 DNA reads TGTGCCAGCAGTTACGGGACTGCCGAAAAACTGTTTTTT. The gene calls are TRBV6-5 and TRBJ1-4, with a weak D call TRBD1 (5 bases). The germline CDR1 and CDR2 sequences are MNHEY and SVGAGI. V was shortened by 2 bases and J by 8 bases, with 9 bases between the two germline ends. CDR3 length: 13 amino acids.

The chain uses TRBV29-1 and TRBJ1-2, with D possibly being TRBD1 (6 bases). CDR3 length: 13 residues. Between the trimmed V and J ends, which lost 3 bases and 5 bases, there was a span of 13 bases. Germline V gene sequence: CDR1 SQVTM, CDR2 ANQGSEA. This CDR3 is CSVDTSRGYGYTF. The CDR3 nucleotides read TGCAGCGTTGACACTTCCAGGGGATATGGCTACACCTTC.

The chain carries TRBV9 and TRBJ2-5, with TRBD2 matching over 13 bases. The CDR3 is made up of 18 amino acids. Looked up from germline, CDR1 is SGDLS and CDR2 is YYNGEE. With 3 bases clipped from V and 3 bases from J, the junction kept 11 bases outside the gene matches. The CDR3 sequence: CASSAPRLAGGREETQYF. In nucleotides, the CDR3 is TGTGCCAGCAGCGCGCCTCGACTAGCGGGGGGTCGGGAAGAGACCCAGTACTTC.

The gene calls are TRBV28 and TRBJ1-2; D is unresolved. V was clipped by 2 bases and J by 8 bases, with 9 bases between them. The CDR3 is 12 residues long. The germline V gene has CDR1 MDHEN and CDR2 SYDVKM. This CDR3 reads CASSLRYSGYTF. The CDR3 region has the DNA TGTGCCAGCAGTTTAAGATACTCAGGCTACACCTTC.

V gene TRBV4-1 combines with J gene TRBJ2-2; 8 bases agree with TRBD1. The germline V gene has CDR1 MGHRA and CDR2 YSYEKL. This CDR3 comprises 15 residues. Trimming at V came to 2 bases and at J to 6 bases, leaving 5 bases not matched to a gene. CDR3 nucleotide sequence: TGCGCCAGCAGCCAAAGGCAGGGGGCCGCCGGGGAGCTGTTTTTT. This translates into CASSQRQGAAGELFF.

V is TRBV5-5 and J is TRBJ1-5; the match to TRBD1 covers 7 bases. The V and J ends lost 2 bases and 2 bases, in that order; junction bases with no gene match: 4. This CDR3 is 15 amino acids long. CDR1 and CDR2 from the germline V gene are SGHKS and YYEKEE (reference sequence). As DNA, the CDR3 is TGTGCCAGCAGCTTACAGGGGTATGGCAATCAGCCCCAGCATTTT. Protein sequence: CASSLQGYGNQPQHF. The full variable domain, with the rest looked up from reference TRBV5-5 and TRBJ1-5, is DAGVTQSPTHLIKTRGQQVTLRCSPISGHKSVSWYQQVLGQGPQFIFQYYEKEERGRGNFPDRFSARQFPNYSSELNVNALLLGDSALYLCASSLQGYGNQPQHFGDGTRLSIL.

The rearrangement links TRBV27 to TRBJ1-1, with 9 bases fitting TRBD1. The CDR3 is made up of 15 amino acids. Germline assignment: CDR1 MNHEY and CDR2 SMNVEV (reference sequence). V was pared by 5 bases and J by 1 base, with 5 bases of the junction left unmatched. In nucleotides, the CDR3 is TGTGCCAGCAGTCTCCCGGGACAGGGGAACACTGAAGCTTTCTTT. Its translation: CASSLPGQGNTEAFF.

This clone was counted a few times. The chain links TRBV5-4 to TRBJ1-6; TRBD1 matches at 12 bases. The V segment lost 0 bases and the J segment 10 bases; nucleotides outside the gene matches: 5. This CDR3 is built from 16 residues. Per germline, CDR1 SGHNT and CDR2 YYREEE (reference sequence). The CDR3 sequence: CASSLAGTGGGSPLHF. The CDR3 DNA follows: TGTGCCAGCAGCTTGGCTGGGACAGGGGGCGGGTCACCCCTCCACTTT.

This sequence joins TRBV2 and TRBJ1-5; D unresolved. This CDR3 has 14 amino acids. Trimming cost V 1 base and J 2 bases, with 6 bases left between them. The V gene's germline CDR1 is SNHLY and CDR2 FYNNEI. The CDR3 region is CASSEVQGNQPQHF. The CDR3 nucleotides are TGTGCCAGCAGTGAAGTGCAGGGCAATCAGCCCCAGCATTTT.

This clone was counted only a few times. The V call is TRBV29-1, the J call TRBJ1-1; TRBD1 is a possible D gene (5 bases). Germline V gives CDR1 SQVTM, CDR2 ANQGSEA. The CDR3 covers 13 residues. Trimming left V 2 bases short and J 5 bases short, with 12 bases between. This CDR3 is CSVERGGWTEAFF. CDR3 DNA sequence: TGCAGCGTTGAACGGGGGGGATGGACTGAAGCTTTCTTT. Together with reference TRBV29-1 and TRBJ1-1, the CDR3 gives the full variable domain: SAVISQKPSRDICQRGTSLTIQCQVDSQVTMMFWYRQQPGQSLTLIATANQGSEATYESGFVIDKFPISRPNLTFSTLTVSNMSPEDSSIYLCSVERGGWTEAFFGQGTRLTVV.

The chain links TRBV30 to TRBJ1-1; D not resolved. Trimming cost V 1 base and J 7 bases, with 7 bases left between them. Germline V CDR1 and CDR2: GTSNPN, SVGIG (reference sequence). The CDR3 covers 11 residues. DNA for the CDR3: TGTGCCTGGAGTGGGCGGATTGAAGCTTTCTTT. It translates to CAWSGRIEAFF.